This T cell receptor (beta chain) was captured in a study of metastatic and nonmetastatic thyroid tumors. Germline V gene data show CDR1 as MNHNS and CDR2 as SASEGT. This CDR3 has 14 residues. V lost 5 bases to trimming and J lost 5 bases; unmatched junction nucleotides: 9. Patients had received no treatment of any kind before thyroid surgery. In its sample, this clone was seen a few times. Using MiXCR, TCRdb re-called clones from the PCR reads. The sample has 22,000 or so clones, about a third seen once. The clonotype was recovered from a male donor with papillary thyroid cancer or a benign thyroid nodule (not recorded which). Some clones in this sample may be carry-over from other donors' samples. Input material: blood. The chain carries TRBV6-1 and TRBJ2-7; TRBD2 agrees at 7 bases. The CDR3 nucleotides are TGTGCCAGCAGTACAGGACTAGAAAGTGACGAGCAGTACTTC. This sequence encodes CASSTGLESDEQYF.